Below are 30 T cell receptor beta chains sequenced from a single sample in a study of blood T cells in healthy people across ages. Primed by a sample-barcoded 5' primer and a J-beta primer mix, a second PCR proceeded for roughly 7 to 11 cycles. TCRdb reprocessed the 5' RACE reads via MiXCR and lists one record per CDR3 protein. In the table there are approximately 880,000 distinct CDR3 sequences, roughly 50% of which are singletons. The sequenced sample consisted of blood. Receptors originate from a young man in good health.

V and J are TRBV5-1 and TRBJ2-3; D is ambiguous. CDR1 SGHRS and CDR2 YFSETQ come from the germline V gene. The CDR3 contains 14 residues. The V end was cut by 4 bases, the J end by 2 bases, with 11 bases between. The CDR3 region has the DNA TGCGCCAGCAGCGGTGACGTTCTCACAGATACGCAGTATTTT. Its translation is CASSGDVLTDTQYF.

This clonotype was found a few times. V usage is TRBV29-1 and J usage is TRBJ2-3, with D uncertain. Trimming pared 4 bases from V and 2 bases from J, leaving 10 bases between. This CDR3 has 13 amino acids. The germline V gene has CDR1 SQVTM and CDR2 ANQGSEA. CDR3 DNA: TGCAGCGTTGTTGGTGACTCCACAGATACGCAGTATTTT. Protein sequence: CSVVGDSTDTQYF.

In its sample, this clonotype was seen a few times. The rearrangement links TRBV2 to TRBJ2-4, with TRBD1 as a possible D gene (6 bases). The V end was cut by 5 bases, the J end by 5 bases, with 10 bases between. This CDR3 comprises 13 residues. Germline CDR1 and CDR2: SNHLY and FYNNEI. In DNA form, the CDR3 reads TGTGCCAGCAGTACAGGGACCCAAAACATTCAGTACTTC. Its protein is CASSTGTQNIQYF.

This clonotype has just a few counts. As DNA, the CDR3 is TGCGCCAGCAGCCAAGGGGGGACTAGCGGGGGGAACAATGAGCAGTTCTTC. Translation: CASSQGGTSGGNNEQFF. The genes are TRBV4-1 and TRBJ2-1; the match to TRBD2 covers 15 bases. Per germline, CDR1 MGHRA and CDR2 YSYEKL. Germline trimming cut 1 base from V and 5 bases from J; bases unmatched to any gene: 3. CDR3 size: 17 residues.

The gene calls are TRBV20-1 and TRBJ2-1; 7 bases are shared with TRBD1. Germline-derived CDR1 and CDR2 are DFQATT and SNEGSKA (reference sequence). The J segment lost 4 bases and the V segment lost 6 bases, leaving 9 bases of the junction unmatched. The CDR3 consists of 14 residues. The CDR3 DNA sequence: TGCAGTGCCCCGGGACAGACAACTTACAATGAGCAGTTCTTC. Its translation is CSAPGQTTYNEQFF.

This chain uses TRBV7-2 with TRBJ2-7; TRBD1 matches 7 bases. This CDR3 spans 13 amino acids. Germline lookup yields CDR1 SGHTA and CDR2 FQGNSA. V lost 7 bases, J lost 1 base, and 4 bases stayed unmatched. The CDR3 DNA sequence: TGTGCCAGCACCAAGACAGGGTCCTACGAGCAGTACTTC. This translates into CASTKTGSYEQYF.

V gene TRBV5-1 combines with J gene TRBJ2-1, with 11 positions matching TRBD1. V dropped 3 bases and J dropped 8; count of bases not matched to a gene: 7. Germline loops: CDR1 SGHRS, CDR2 YFSETQ. This CDR3 has 15 residues. CDR3 bases: TGCGCCAGCAGCTCAGCACCGGGACAGGGGGATGAGCAGTTCTTC. This translates into CASSSAPGQGDEQFF. The full variable domain, in which reference TRBV5-1 and TRBJ2-1 provide the parts outside the CDR3, is KAGVTQTPRYLIKTRGQQVTLSCSPISGHRSVSWYQQTPGQGLQFLFEYFSETQRNKGNFPGRFSGRQFSNSRSEMNVSTLELGDSALYLCASSSAPGQGDEQFFGPGTRLTVL.

The rearrangement links TRBV6-2 or TRBV6-3 to TRBJ2-1, with D possibly TRBD2 on 7 matching bases. V dropped 6 bases and J dropped 9 bases, with 15 bases sitting between them. The CDR3 is made up of 13 amino acids. Germline values: CDR1 MNHEY, CDR2 SVGEGT. The CDR3: CASRRGGAGEQFF. The DNA for the CDR3 is TGTGCCAGCAGGAGGGGGGGGGCGGGTGAGCAGTTCTTC.

This clonotype has just a few counts. This chain connects TRBV20-1 to TRBJ1-4; 9 nucleotides match TRBD1. Losses at the gene ends were 5 bases for V and 4 bases for J; bases not matched to a gene: 8. Germline loops: CDR1 DFQATT, CDR2 SNEGSKA (reference sequence). This CDR3 has 15 residues. In DNA form, the CDR3 reads TGCAGTGCTTTCGACAGGGGGACCCATAATGAAAAACTGTTTTTT. Protein sequence: CSAFDRGTHNEKLFF.

The chain is built from TRBV6-5 and TRBJ2-7, with a weak D call TRBD2 (6 bases). The CDR3 is 15 residues long. The germline CDR1 and CDR2 sequences are MNHEY and SVGAGI. V was clipped by 4 bases and J by 2 bases, with 15 bases between them. DNA of the CDR3: TGTGCCAGCAGTTCTGGCGGGACCCCCCCCTACGAGCAGTACTTC. It is translated as CASSSGGTPPYEQYF.

As to this clonotype: This may come from a read error, since a much larger clone is one base off. This sequence joins TRBV20-1 and TRBJ2-7; TRBD2 agrees at 9 bases. The CDR3 is 14 residues long. V was pared by 4 bases and J by 9 bases, with 13 bases of the junction left unmatched. Germline V gives CDR1 DFQATT, CDR2 SNEGSKA (reference sequence). The CDR3 DNA follows: TGCAGTGCTACTCCTAGCGGGGTTGGTGACGGGCAGTACTTC. This sequence encodes CSATPSGVGDGQYF.

The chain uses TRBV7-9 and TRBJ1-2; the D is unclear. V shed 2 bases and J shed 3 bases, with 16 bases lying between them. In germline, CDR1 is SEHNR, CDR2 FQNEAQ (reference sequence). This CDR3 has 16 amino acids. CDR3 sequence (DNA): TGTGCCAGCAGCTTACACTCCGTTACCCGGGACTATGGCTACACCTTC. The encoded protein is CASSLHSVTRDYGYTF.

The genes are TRBV20-1 and TRBJ1-1; D not resolved. The CDR3 totals 14 residues. Germline CDR1 reads DFQATT; CDR2 reads SNEGSKA (reference sequence). V was cut by 2 bases and J by 5 bases, with 15 bases left in between. The CDR3 coding sequence is TGCAGTGCTAGAAAACAGTCTGAGAAGACTGAAGCTTTCTTT. Its protein product is CSARKQSEKTEAFF.

The chain links TRBV12-3 or TRBV12-4 to TRBJ1-6; no definite D call. The V end lost 5 bases, the J end lost 9 bases, and 14 bases lay between the germline ends. The CDR3 runs to 14 residues. The CDR3 loop is CASSHPAGRSPLHF. The CDR3 bases are TGTGCCAGCAGTCACCCCGCGGGCCGTTCACCCCTCCACTTT.

In its sample, this clonotype was seen a few times. The V gene is TRBV28, the J gene TRBJ2-4; the match to TRBD2 covers 8 bases. Germline-derived CDR1 and CDR2 are MDHEN and SYDVKM. The junction had 13 bases not matched to a gene; V was cut back by 6 bases and J by 0 bases. The length of the CDR3 is 18 residues. The CDR3 DNA reads as TGTGCCAGCAGGCACGGGGGGGCCCCGGAATTAGCCAAAAACATTCAGTACTTC. It codes for CASRHGGAPELAKNIQYF.

There are many counts of this clonotype. The J gene is TRBJ2-7, the V gene TRBV4-3; D is ambiguous. CDR1 LGHNA and CDR2 YSLEER come from the germline V gene. The CDR3 totals 13 residues. V was pared by 0 bases and J by 1 base, with 4 bases between. The CDR3 DNA sequence: TGCGCCAGCAGCCAAGAACCTTCCTACGAGCAGTACTTC. Protein sequence: CASSQEPSYEQYF.

This clonotype occurred once. The rearrangement joins TRBV18 to TRBJ2-5; possibly TRBD1 for D (6 bases). Germline-derived CDR1 and CDR2 are KGHSH and LQKENI. The CDR3 contains 14 residues. The V end lost 5 bases, the J end lost 7 bases, and 17 bases lay between the germline ends. The CDR3 loop reads CASSNDRPKGTQYF. Written as DNA, the CDR3 is TGTGCCAGCTCAAATGACAGGCCAAAGGGGACCCAGTACTTC.

CDR3 sequence reads: CSVGANGQQETQYF. In DNA, the CDR3 is TGCAGCGTTGGGGCCAACGGACAACAAGAGACCCAGTACTTC. V and J are TRBV29-1 and TRBJ2-5; tentative D call: TRBD1 (5 bases). Deletions cut 4 bases from V and 2 bases from J, with 14 bases between. The CDR3 extends over 14 amino acids. Germline V gene data show CDR1 as SQVTM and CDR2 as ANQGSEA.

This clonotype appeared a few times. The J gene is TRBJ1-6, the V gene TRBV27; TRBD1 agrees at 8 bases. The CDR3 spans 15 residues. CDR1 and CDR2 from the germline V gene are MNHEY and SMNVEV (reference sequence). V gave up 2 bases and J gave up 5 bases; unmatched junction bases: 2. This CDR3 is CASSLGDRHNSPLHF. The CDR3 coding sequence is TGTGCCAGCAGTTTAGGGGACAGGCATAATTCACCCCTCCACTTT.

Concerning this clonotype itself: A read error may explain this, as a much larger clone is one base away. The chain has TRBV5-1 and TRBJ2-7, with D tentatively TRBD1 or TRBD2 (5 bases each). CDR1 SGHRS and CDR2 YFSETQ come from the germline V gene. The CDR3 covers 12 residues. CDR3 bases: TGCGCCAGCAGCTTGAAGGGGAGCGAGCAGTGCTTC. Protein product: CASSLKGSEQCF.

In regard to this clonotype: This may come from a read error, since a much larger clone is one base off. CDR3 amino acids: CASSQEGRESAGELFF. In DNA, the CDR3 is TGTGCCAGCAGCCAAGAAGGCAGGGAAAGCGCCGGGGAGCTGTTTTTT. The rearrangement links TRBV14 to TRBJ2-2; tentative D call: TRBD1 (5 bases). V was trimmed by 0 bases and J by 6 bases, leaving 14 bases between them. Germline CDR1 is SGHDN and CDR2 is FVKESK. The CDR3 has 16 residues. Combining the CDR3 with reference TRBV14 and TRBJ2-2 gives the whole variable domain EAGVTQFPSHSVIEKGQTVTLRCDPISGHDNLYWYRRVMGKEIKFLLHFVKESKQDESGMPNNRFLAERTGGTYSTLKVQPAELEDSGVYFCASSQEGRESAGELFFGEGSRLTVL.

J is TRBJ2-1 and V is TRBV2, with 8 bases lining up with TRBD2. CDR1 and CDR2 from the germline V gene are SNHLY and FYNNEI. The CDR3 totals 17 residues. The V segment lost 3 bases and the J segment 6 bases; nucleotides outside the gene matches: 13. The CDR3 sequence is CASSEFSGDPVGNEQFF. The DNA of the CDR3 is TGTGCCAGCAGTGAGTTTAGCGGGGACCCAGTTGGCAATGAGCAGTTCTTC.

This clonotype has a count of ten or more. The genes are TRBV20-1 and TRBJ2-7, with TRBD2 matching 7 bases. The CDR3 is made up of 13 amino acids. With 6 bases clipped from V and 2 bases from J, the junction kept 7 bases outside the gene matches. Germline assignment: CDR1 DFQATT and CDR2 SNEGSKA (reference sequence). CDR3 sequence reads: CSAPTSLTYEQYF. The DNA of the CDR3 is TGCAGTGCCCCGACTAGCCTTACCTACGAGCAGTACTTC.

This clonotype turned up a few times. This chain links TRBV6-5 with TRBJ2-1; 8 bases fit TRBD1. The germline CDR1 and CDR2 sequences are MNHEY and SVGAGI. V trimming: 0 bases; J trimming: 6 bases; junction bases outside the gene matches: 13. CDR3 length: 18 amino acids. Written as DNA, the CDR3 is TGTGCCAGCAGTTACTCCGCAGGGGGCGCTCCCGTTTTCAATGAGCAGTTCTTC. As protein: CASSYSAGGAPVFNEQFF.

This sequence joins TRBV7-8 and TRBJ2-4; weak D call: TRBD2 (5 bases). Trimming left V 1 base short and J 1 base short, with 14 bases between. The CDR3 contains 17 residues. Per germline, CDR1 SGHVS and CDR2 FQNEAQ. The CDR3 is CASSLVVPGEAKNIQYF. DNA of the CDR3: TGTGCCAGCAGCTTAGTGGTTCCCGGGGAGGCCAAAAACATTCAGTACTTC.

This clonotype was observed many times. V gene TRBV3-1 combines with J gene TRBJ1-2, with D hard to call. Germline-derived CDR1 and CDR2 are LGHDT and YNNKEL (reference sequence). The germline V and J ends were trimmed by 1 base and 8 bases, with 17 bases remaining between them. This CDR3 is 15 amino acids long. CDR3: CASSQGARNSRGYTF. The CDR3 region has the DNA TGTGCCAGCAGCCAAGGTGCCAGGAATTCACGGGGCTACACCTTC.

This chain links TRBV20-1 with TRBJ2-1; TRBD1 might be the D (6 bases). Germline V gives CDR1 DFQATT, CDR2 SNEGSKA (reference sequence). This CDR3 is built from 14 residues. Trimming pared 1 base from V and 6 bases from J, leaving 13 bases between. The CDR3 DNA is TGCAGTGCTAGAGTCGGACAGTCACTCAATGAGCAGTTCTTC. It codes for CSARVGQSLNEQFF.

This clonotype was counted once. The V gene is TRBV20-1, the J gene TRBJ2-5; 11 bases align to TRBD2. The trim removed 6 bases at V and 4 bases at J, leaving 10 bases unmatched. The CDR3 runs 15 residues. Germline V gene data show CDR1 as DFQATT and CDR2 as SNEGSKA (reference sequence). The CDR3 region is CSAETSGDLRETQYF. CDR3 sequence (DNA): TGCAGTGCGGAGACTAGCGGGGACCTCCGAGAGACCCAGTACTTC.

The rearrangement uses TRBV4-2 and TRBJ2-7; TRBD1 might be the D (6 bases). From germline, CDR1 is LGHNA and CDR2 YNFKEQ. Trimming left V 0 bases short and J 1 base short, with 16 bases between. This CDR3 region has 17 residues. Written as DNA, the CDR3 is TGTGCCAGCAGCCAAGAATTGGGCAGGGGTGTGTCCTACGAGCAGTACTTC. This sequence encodes CASSQELGRGVSYEQYF.

The CDR3 coding sequence is TGCAGTGGCTACGCGAGCGGGAGATCCGCGGAGACCCAGTACTTC. It specifies CSGYASGRSAETQYF. V is TRBV20-1 and J is TRBJ2-5; 8 bases fit TRBD2. The CDR3 has 15 amino acids. Germline trimming cut 7 bases from V and 5 bases from J; bases unmatched to any gene: 15. From germline, CDR1 is DFQATT and CDR2 SNEGSKA (reference sequence).